This entry lists 8 T cell receptor beta chains sequenced from one sample in a study of patients and donors after allogeneic stem cell transplantation. In TCRdb, the RT-PCR reads were re-called with MiXCR into one record per CDR3 protein. The table lists about 110,000 distinct CDR3 sequences, 35% of them singletons, with roughly 27% in the top ten. The sample consisted of blood, either unsorted or a sorted T cell fraction (not recorded which). The source of these receptors is a human donor who was either an allogeneic HSCT recipient or a stem cell or donor lymphocyte infusion donor (not recorded which). It is not recorded whose cells these are; they may come from a transplant donor.

This clonotype was observed a few times. The chain combines TRBV12-3 or TRBV12-4 with TRBJ1-2; TRBD1 is a possible D gene (6 bases). Deletions cut 5 bases from V and 6 bases from J, with 16 bases between. The CDR3 extends over 14 amino acids. This CDR3 is CASSPRTEGDGYTF. CDR3 nucleotides: TGTGCCAGCAGTCCACGGACAGAGGGTGATGGCTACACCTTC.

The rearrangement uses TRBV27 and TRBJ1-1, with 7 nucleotides matching TRBD1. Trimming took 4 bases from V and 5 from J; bases not matched to a gene: 7. Germline CDR1 reads MNHEY; CDR2 reads SMNVEV (reference sequence). The CDR3 has 14 amino acids. CDR3: CASSSQGRKTEAFF. The CDR3 DNA reads as TGTGCCAGCAGTTCACAGGGGCGAAAGACTGAAGCTTTCTTT.

The gene calls are TRBV5-6 and TRBJ2-3; 11 positions agree with TRBD2. In germline, CDR1 is SGHDT, CDR2 YYEEEE. The CDR3 loop spans 16 amino acids. Trimming at V came to 0 bases and at J to 0 bases, leaving 0 bases not matched to a gene. CDR3 bases: TGTGCCAGCAGCTTGGGACTAGCGGGAAGCACAGATACGCAGTATTTT. Translated: CASSLGLAGSTDTQYF.

The chain uses TRBV27 and TRBJ2-3; 13 bases match TRBD2. This CDR3 has 15 residues. Germline values: CDR1 MNHEY, CDR2 SMNVEV (reference sequence). V lost 6 bases to trimming and J lost 5 bases; unmatched junction nucleotides: 5. CDR3 sequence (DNA): TGTGCCAGCAGGAAAGGACTAGCGGGAGTAGATACGCAGTATTTT. The encoded protein is CASRKGLAGVDTQYF.

CDR3 loop: CASSLNRANTGELFF. In nucleotides, the CDR3 is TGTGCCAGCAGTTTAAACAGGGCCAACACCGGGGAGCTGTTTTTT. The chain links TRBV12-3 or TRBV12-4 to TRBJ2-2, with TRBD1 as a possible D gene (6 bases). V was trimmed by 2 bases and J by 2 bases, leaving 9 bases between them. The CDR3 covers 15 residues.

This clonotype appeared a few times. The genes are TRBV9 and TRBJ2-2; the match to TRBD2 covers 12 bases. Germline V gives CDR1 SGDLS, CDR2 YYNGEE. CDR3 size: 16 residues. V lost 4 bases and J lost 2; bases outside the gene matches: 3. CDR3 DNA sequence: TGTGCCAGCAGCCCCGGACTAGCGGGAAACACCGGGGAGCTGTTTTTT. Protein product: CASSPGLAGNTGELFF.

The chain couples TRBV20-1 to TRBJ1-4, with D perhaps TRBD1 (6 bases). The V and J ends lost 0 bases and 8 bases respectively, with 10 bases between them. The germline gives CDR1 DFQATT, CDR2 SNEGSKA (reference sequence). The CDR3 contains 13 residues. CDR3 nucleotide sequence: TGCAGTGCTAGAGATCGGAGGGGGGAAAAACTGTTTTTT. Amino acids: CSARDRRGEKLFF.

The rearrangement joins TRBV4-3 to TRBJ2-6; D remains unclear. CDR1 and CDR2 from the germline V gene are LGHNA and YSLEER. The CDR3 loop spans 15 amino acids. V was trimmed by 3 bases and J by 0 bases, leaving 6 bases between them. The CDR3 DNA is TGCGCCAGCAGCCAGTGGATCTCTGGGGCCAACGTCCTGACTTTC. Protein sequence: CASSQWISGANVLTF.